This T cell receptor (beta chain) was sequenced for a study of T cell changes during pregnancy in multiple sclerosis. The germline gives CDR1 SEHNR, CDR2 FQNEAQ (reference sequence). The V end lost 3 bases, the J end lost 5 bases, and 3 bases lay between the germline ends. The CDR3 loop spans 11 amino acids. The table came from immunoSEQ multiplex PCR; TCRdb's copy has only in-frame clones and leaves some out. The table has tens of thousands of clones, 94% seen once. Sequencing used CD4+ T cells from peripheral blood mononuclear cells, obtained after pregnancy. The chain is built from TRBV7-9 and TRBJ2-3; D unresolved. This TCR derives from a female donor with multiple sclerosis, enrolled in a pregnancy study. The CDR3 is CASSFQDTQYF. In DNA form, the CDR3 reads TGTGCCAGCAGCTTCCAAGATACGCAGTATTTT.